This T cell receptor (beta chain) was documented in a study of read filtering for tumor transcriptome and immune sequencing. Turning to the study itself: Transcriptome libraries were built from DNase-treated RNA.

Germline CDR1 GTSNPN, CDR2 SVGIG (reference sequence). V gave up 3 bases and J gave up 5 bases, with 14 bases separating them. CDR3 length: 13 residues. Study-wide points: Approximately 80% of IR-seq clonotypes had one read, totaling about 3.5% of reads; RNA-seq: approximately 73% and 42%. Without single-read clonotypes, shared clonotype proportions correlated more between IR-seq and RNA-seq.

From 350 to 500 ng of RNA, a library with molecular barcoded alpha/delta and beta/gamma adaptors was made. TCRdb fed the reads into MiXCR, producing one record per CDR3 protein. The repertoire holds over 25,000 distinct CDR3 sequences, with around 14% as singletons. This clonotype was seen at least ten times. The antigen remains unidentified. This clonotype was sampled from a donor aged 40 or older with multiple myeloma. The chain uses TRBV30 and TRBJ2-7, with D perhaps TRBD1 or TRBD2 (5 bases each). Sequencing was done on a sample of a population of CD138-negative cells sorted from bone marrow. This CDR3 is CAWSLVGENEQYF. CDR3 DNA: TGTGCCTGGAGCTTGGTGGGGGAGAACGAGCAGTACTTC.